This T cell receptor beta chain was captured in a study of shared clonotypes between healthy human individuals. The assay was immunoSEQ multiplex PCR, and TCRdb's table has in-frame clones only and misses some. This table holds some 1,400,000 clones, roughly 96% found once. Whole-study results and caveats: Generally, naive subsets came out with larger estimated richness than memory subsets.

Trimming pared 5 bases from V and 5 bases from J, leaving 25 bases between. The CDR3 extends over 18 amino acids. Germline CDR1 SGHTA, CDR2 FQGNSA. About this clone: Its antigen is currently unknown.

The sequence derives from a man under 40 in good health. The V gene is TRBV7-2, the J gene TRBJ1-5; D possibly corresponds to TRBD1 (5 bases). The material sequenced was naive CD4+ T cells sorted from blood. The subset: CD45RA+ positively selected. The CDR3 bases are TGTGCCAGCAGCCCCCCCCCGGGGTTCGGGGGGTCGGATCAGCCCCAGCATTTT. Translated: CASSPPPGFGGSDQPQHF.